Shown below are 21 T cell receptor beta chains from a single sample sequenced in a study of cytomegalovirus exposure and HLA in healthy donors. PCR employed 60 Vbeta and 13 Jbeta primers. The data were produced by immunoSEQ multiplex PCR, yet TCRdb's version contains in-frame clones alone and is incomplete. The sample gives some 160,000 clones, roughly four fifths of which show up once; around 0.52% is in the top ten. The sequencing sample was made of PBMCs. The source of these receptors is a woman between 45 and 60 years old in good health and CMV-seronegative.

V and J are TRBV7-9 and TRBJ1-5, with D perhaps TRBD1 (5 bases). Looked up from germline, CDR1 is SEHNR and CDR2 is FQNEAQ (reference sequence). Trimming shortened V by 3 bases and J by 2 bases, and 14 bases separated the two germline ends. CDR3 size: 16 residues. The CDR3 spells CASSFSGGGRNQPQHF. As DNA, the CDR3 is TGTGCCAGCAGCTTTAGTGGGGGAGGTCGCAATCAGCCCCAGCATTTT.

To note about this clone: Mismatch with germline at one junction end may stem from a read error. This sequence joins TRBV5-8 and TRBJ1-4; tentatively, D is TRBD1 (6 bases). This CDR3 has 16 residues. Per the germline V gene, CDR1 is SGHTS and CDR2 is YDEGEE. CDR3: CASSSYQGLPKEKLFF. Written as DNA, the CDR3 is TGTGCCAGCAGCAGTTACCAGGGGCTACCTAAGGAAAAACTGTTTTTT.

The chain carries TRBV4-1 and TRBJ2-3; 13 bases agree with TRBD2. This CDR3 is built from 15 residues. Losses at the gene ends were 4 bases for V and 5 bases for J; bases not matched to a gene: 3. The germline V gene has CDR1 MGHRA and CDR2 YSYEKL. The CDR3 here is CASSPRTSGRDTQYF. In nucleotides, the CDR3 is TGCGCCAGCAGCCCCCGGACTAGCGGGAGAGATACGCAGTATTTT.

The V gene is TRBV27, the J gene TRBJ1-2; no reliable D call. The germline CDR1 and CDR2 sequences are MNHEY and SMNVEV (reference sequence). CDR3 length equals 14 residues. V was trimmed by 3 bases and J by 2 bases, leaving 10 bases between them. The CDR3 loop is CASSFERSNYGYTF. The CDR3 DNA reads TGTGCCAGCAGTTTTGAACGGTCCAACTATGGCTACACCTTC.

The chain combines TRBV29-1 with TRBJ1-1; a weak D match, TRBD1 (6 bases). CDR3 size: 13 residues. Trimming stripped 2 bases from V and 4 bases from J, with 11 bases between. Germline lookup yields CDR1 SQVTM and CDR2 ANQGSEA. The CDR3: CSVERSRGTEAFF. The CDR3 nucleotides read TGCAGCGTTGAAAGGTCCAGGGGCACTGAAGCTTTCTTT.

The V gene is TRBV19, the J gene TRBJ2-3; a possible D gene is TRBD2 (6 bases). This CDR3 has 16 residues. CDR1 LNHDA and CDR2 SQIVND come from the germline V gene (reference sequence). Trimming pared 8 bases from V and 3 bases from J, leaving 21 bases between. The CDR3 nucleotides read TGTGCCAGTCGTAGAATAGGGGCGGGGTGGACAGATACGCAGTATTTT. This codes for CASRRIGAGWTDTQYF.

The genes are TRBV18 and TRBJ2-1; 9 nucleotides line up with TRBD1. V shed 2 bases, J shed 7 bases, and the junction held 3 bases outside the gene matches. The CDR3 is made up of 14 amino acids. The germline gives CDR1 KGHSH, CDR2 LQKENI. CDR3 in amino acids: CASSPATGGNEQFF. The CDR3 region has the DNA TGTGCCAGCTCACCAGCGACAGGGGGGAATGAGCAGTTCTTC.

This rearrangement joins TRBV9 to TRBJ2-1; weak D call: TRBD1 (6 bases). Between the trimmed V and J ends, which lost 2 bases and 6 bases, there was a span of 15 bases. Germline V gene sequence: CDR1 SGDLS, CDR2 YYNGEE. CDR3 length: 15 residues. CDR3 amino acids: CASSVSSIGGNEQFF. The CDR3 DNA reads TGTGCCAGCAGCGTCAGCTCCATAGGGGGCAATGAGCAGTTCTTC.

The J gene is TRBJ2-3, the V gene TRBV7-9; 8 bases match TRBD2. The germline gives CDR1 SEHNR, CDR2 FQNEAQ (reference sequence). V shed 0 bases and J 3 bases; nucleotides not matched to a gene: 5. The CDR3 contains 16 residues. The CDR3 region is CASSLAPAGATDTQYF. The CDR3 DNA reads as TGTGCCAGCAGCTTAGCCCCAGCGGGAGCTACAGATACGCAGTATTTT.

This clone was detected only a few times. V and J are TRBV5-1 and TRBJ2-5, with TRBD1 matching over 8 bases. This CDR3 comprises 16 residues. CDR1 and CDR2 from the germline V gene are SGHRS and YFSETQ. Germline trimming cut 3 bases from V and 1 base from J; bases unmatched to any gene: 8. The CDR3 DNA is TGCGCCAGCAGCTGGACAGGGTCGGGTTCCCAAGAGACCCAGTACTTC. It yields the protein CASSWTGSGSQETQYF. Combining the CDR3 with reference TRBV5-1 and TRBJ2-5 gives the whole variable domain KAGVTQTPRYLIKTRGQQVTLSCSPISGHRSVSWYQQTPGQGLQFLFEYFSETQRNKGNFPGRFSGRQFSNSRSEMNVSTLELGDSALYLCASSWTGSGSQETQYFGPGTRLLVL.

V is TRBV28 and J is TRBJ2-4; TRBD1 aligns across 9 bases. Germline V gene data show CDR1 as MDHEN and CDR2 as SYDVKM. Germline trimming cut 6 bases from V and 0 bases from J; bases unmatched to any gene: 9. CDR3 size: 17 residues. CDR3 bases: TGTGCCAGCAGCCCTGGACAGGGGATCCTAGCCAAAAACATTCAGTACTTC. Protein sequence: CASSPGQGILAKNIQYF.

Notes on this clone: Given the absence of the conserved phenylalanine or tryptophan at the CDR3 end, a read error is likely. No DNA is shown, since the ends of the CDR3 on it are uncertain; the CDR3 is the one TCRdb lists. The rearrangement links TRBV11-2 to TRBJ2-3; the table's D call, TRBD2, has no DNA check behind it. The CDR3 region is 12 residues in length, termini included. Germline V gene sequence: CDR1 SGHAT, CDR2 FQNNGV. CDR3 loop: CASSFLGGDLQV.

The rearrangement links TRBV5-1 to TRBJ2-3, with 9 bases fitting TRBD2. Germline V gene sequence: CDR1 SGHRS, CDR2 YFSETQ. The ends lost 0 bases at V and 6 bases at J; junction bases unmatched: 8. The CDR3 runs 16 residues. This CDR3 is CASSLAGLAGADTQYF. The CDR3 DNA follows: TGCGCCAGCAGCTTGGCGGGCTTAGCGGGAGCGGATACGCAGTATTTT.

The CDR3: CAWSLGLGTGELFF. The CDR3, as DNA: TGTGCCTGGAGTCTGGGGCTGGGGACCGGGGAGCTGTTTTTT. The V and J genes are TRBV30 and TRBJ2-2; the D gene is possibly TRBD1 (5 bases). The CDR3 loop spans 14 amino acids. Germline loops: CDR1 GTSNPN, CDR2 SVGIG (reference sequence). V lost 2 bases and J lost 5, with 12 bases in between. Full variable domain (missing parts from reference TRBV30 and TRBJ2-2): SQTIHQWPATLVQPVGSPLSLECTVEGTSNPNLYWYRQAAGRGLQLLFYSVGIGQISSEVPQNLSASRPQDRQFILSSKKLLLSDSGFYLCAWSLGLGTGELFFGEGSRLTVL.

In this sample, this clone turned up a few times. V is TRBV5-1 and J is TRBJ2-1; D uncertain. CDR1 and CDR2 (germline): SGHRS, YFSETQ. This CDR3 has 15 amino acids. The germline V and J ends were trimmed by 5 bases and 1 base, with 13 bases remaining between them. The CDR3 loop is CASSLNSASYNEQFF. DNA for the CDR3: TGCGCCAGCAGTCTCAACTCCGCTTCCTACAATGAGCAGTTCTTC.

The CDR3 region has the DNA TGCGCCAGCAGCCAAGATGCTACTACCCTCCGTACGCAGTATTTT. Translated, it gives CASSQDATTLRTQYF. This sequence joins TRBV4-1 and TRBJ2-3; no definite D call. Trimming pared 0 bases from V and 8 bases from J, leaving 15 bases between. Germline CDR1 MGHRA, CDR2 YSYEKL. This CDR3 is built from 15 residues.

The chain joins TRBV5-1 to TRBJ2-3; tentatively, D is TRBD1 (5 bases). The germline V gene encodes CDR1 SGHRS and CDR2 YFSETQ. The CDR3 has 13 amino acids. The V end lost 2 bases, the J end lost 3 bases, and 7 bases lay between the germline ends. CDR3 DNA sequence: TGCGCCAGCAGCTTACAGGCGACAGATACGCAGTATTTT. Residues: CASSLQATDTQYF.

The chain links TRBV15 to TRBJ2-3, with a tentative D call TRBD2 (6 bases). V was shortened by 3 bases and J by 9 bases, with 16 bases between the two germline ends. The germline CDR1 and CDR2 sequences are LNHNV and YYDKDF (reference sequence). The CDR3 runs 14 residues. The CDR3, as DNA: TGTGCCACCAGCAGTCCTAGCGATTGGGACACGCAGTATTTT. Translated, it gives CATSSPSDWDTQYF.

V and J are TRBV29-1 and TRBJ2-5; D not resolved. The germline V gene has CDR1 SQVTM and CDR2 ANQGSEA. This CDR3 comprises 13 residues. Trimming stripped 5 bases from V and 5 bases from J, with 15 bases between. The CDR3 here is CSVLVAPRETQYF. Here the CDR3 DNA reads TGCAGCGTTTTGGTTGCGCCTCGGGAGACCCAGTACTTC.

This clone was found once. This chain links TRBV6-1 with TRBJ1-5; D uncertain. Germline CDR1 reads MNHNS; CDR2 reads SASEGT. This CDR3 is 14 amino acids long. V was trimmed by 1 base and J by 7 bases, leaving 11 bases between them. The CDR3 reads CASSEVVAEQPQHF. The CDR3, as DNA: TGTGCCAGCAGTGAAGTGGTGGCGGAACAGCCCCAGCATTTT.

The CDR3 sequence: CASSIQVIYEQYF. In DNA, the CDR3 is TGTGCCAGCAGCATACAGGTAATCTACGAGCAGTACTTC. The chain is built from TRBV11-2 and TRBJ2-7, with D possibly matching TRBD1 (5 bases). The CDR3 is 13 residues long. Trimming took 5 bases from V and 3 from J, leaving 11 bases between them. Germline lookup yields CDR1 SGHAT and CDR2 FQNNGV.